The present entry profiles one T cell receptor beta chain with its context. Its antigen remains unidentified. This sample was taken from a study of PD-1 blockade in mismatch repair-deficient tumors. Study summary: Enrolled about 2012-2017, patients had progressing, pretreated mismatch repair-deficient cancers of about a dozen types.

Here immunoSEQ multiplex PCR was the method, and the copy in TCRdb shows in-frame clones only, minus some. The table shows about 67,000 clones, with approximately 78% occurring only once. All patients were mismatch repair deficient, assessed by either PCR or immunohistochemistry. TCRs were sequenced from a few patients responding to pembrolizumab. With 1 base clipped from V and 8 bases from J, the junction kept 9 bases outside the gene matches. Germline V CDR1 and CDR2: SGDLS, YYNGEE. This CDR3 comprises 17 residues. Study findings and constraints: Rapid post-treatment expansion, then contraction, generally preceding radiologic response, marked tumor-resident clones.

V gene TRBV9 combines with J gene TRBJ2-1, with 13 bases identical to TRBD2. The TCR comes from an adult with mismatch repair-deficient cancer. Here the sequenced sample was peripheral blood, taken 2 weeks after starting pembrolizumab. The CDR3 protein is CASSVTTSGRASDEQFF. The CDR3 DNA is TGTGCCAGCAGCGTAACAACTAGCGGGAGGGCCTCGGATGAGCAGTTCTTC. Supplemented by reference TRBV9 and TRBJ2-1, the full variable domain reads DSGVTQTPKHLITATGQRVTLRCSPRSGDLSVYWYQQSLDQGLQFLIQYYNGEERAKGNILERFSAQQFPDLHSELNLSSLELGDSALYFCASSVTTSGRASDEQFFGPGTRLTVL.